The 30 T cell receptor beta chains presented below share a single source sample, sequenced in a study of blood T cell repertoires in COVID-19. Measured with immunoSEQ multiplex PCR; TCRdb has only the in-frame clones, and not every one. The repertoire holds roughly 290,000 clones, with under 90% as singletons. Sequenced input: PBMCs or T cells enriched from blood (not recorded which). The receptors originated from a woman in her 40s who had recovered from COVID-19.

The rearrangement joins TRBV6-2 or TRBV6-3 to TRBJ2-7; D is unresolved. V lost 2 bases, J lost 2 bases, and 16 bases lay in between. CDR3 length: 16 amino acids. Germline-derived CDR1 and CDR2 are MNHEY and SVGEGT. CDR3 residues: CASSYHPGRSTYEQYF. CDR3 sequence (DNA): TGTGCCAGCAGTTACCACCCGGGTAGGTCGACCTACGAGCAGTACTTC.

This clone has a single count. The genes are TRBV13 and TRBJ2-7; TRBD2 matches at 9 bases. The J segment lost 5 bases and the V segment lost 5 bases, leaving 4 bases of the junction unmatched. Germline CDR1 PRHDT, CDR2 FYEKMQ (reference sequence). The CDR3 contains 13 residues. CDR3 amino acids: CASSRGTSNEQYF. CDR3 sequence (DNA): TGTGCCAGCAGCCGAGGGACTAGCAACGAGCAGTACTTC.

The chain links TRBV6-5 to TRBJ2-7; the match to TRBD1 covers 9 bases. Germline CDR1 is MNHEY and CDR2 is SVGAGI. The CDR3 runs to 15 residues. V lost 7 bases and J lost 6; bases outside the gene matches: 13. This chain's CDR3 is CASTPSGTGRSEQYF. The CDR3 bases are TGTGCCAGCACCCCATCCGGGACAGGGAGGTCCGAGCAGTACTTC.

The V gene is TRBV6-6, the J gene TRBJ2-7; 7 bases line up with TRBD1. J lost 5 bases, V lost 0 bases, and 4 bases had no gene match. The CDR3 spans 14 residues. The germline CDR1 and CDR2 sequences are MNHNY and SVGAGI (reference sequence). CDR3 nucleotide sequence: TGTGCCAGCAGTTACTCGGTCAGGGGGAACGAGCAGTACTTC. Protein: CASSYSVRGNEQYF.

The CDR3 loop reads CASSVDPAGGPKKETQYF. The CDR3, as DNA: TGTGCCAGCAGCGTAGACCCAGCGGGGGGGCCAAAGAAAGAGACCCAGTACTTC. The V gene is TRBV9, the J gene TRBJ2-5; 10 nucleotides match TRBD2. After removal of 0 bases from V and 3 bases from J, the junction contained 11 bases not matched to a gene. Germline V gene sequence: CDR1 SGDLS, CDR2 YYNGEE. There are 18 residues in the CDR3.

This clone has more than one count but fewer than ten. V and J are TRBV24-1 and TRBJ1-1, with D tentatively TRBD1 (5 bases). The germline CDR1 and CDR2 sequences are KGHDR and SFDVKD. The CDR3 length is 18 residues. V gave up 1 base and J gave up 0 bases, with 17 bases separating them. CDR3 sequence: CATSDLVEQEPMNTEAFF. The CDR3 bases are TGTGCCACCAGTGATTTAGTTGAACAGGAGCCTATGAACACTGAAGCTTTCTTT.

J is TRBJ2-7 and V is TRBV11-2; 15 nucleotides line up with TRBD2. Germline CDR1 SGHAT, CDR2 FQNNGV. V was pared by 6 bases and J by 4 bases, with 16 bases of the junction left unmatched. This CDR3 region has 19 residues. Here the CDR3 DNA reads TGTGCCAGCAGAACTAAAATCGGACTAGCGGGAGGGTTTGTTTACGAGCAGTACTTC. It translates to CASRTKIGLAGGFVYEQYF.

This sequence joins TRBV5-6 and TRBJ1-6, with D possibly TRBD1 on 6 matching bases. This CDR3 spans 15 amino acids. Germline V lookup: CDR1 SGHDT, CDR2 YYEEEE. V dropped 1 base and J dropped 7 bases, with 12 bases sitting between them. The CDR3 DNA reads as TGTGCCAGCAGCTTGTTGTCAGGGGTCAATTCACCCCTCCACTTT. Its protein product is CASSLLSGVNSPLHF.

The chain couples TRBV19 to TRBJ1-6; D not resolved. The CDR3 length is 13 residues. Germline-derived CDR1 and CDR2 are LNHDA and SQIVND (reference sequence). The germline V and J ends were trimmed by 3 bases and 10 bases, with 10 bases remaining between them. The DNA for the CDR3 is TGTGCCAGTAGTATCGTTTCTCAGTCACCCCTCCACTTT. Amino acids: CASSIVSQSPLHF.

The rearrangement joins TRBV5-6 to TRBJ2-7, with D possibly matching TRBD2 (5 bases). Germline V CDR1 and CDR2: SGHDT, YYEEEE. V lost 5 bases and J 7 bases, leaving 16 bases between the germline ends. The CDR3 has 13 amino acids. This CDR3 is CASRQGRQREQYF. The DNA of the CDR3 is TGTGCCAGCAGACAAGGGCGTCAGCGGGAGCAGTACTTC.

This chain joins TRBV5-1 and TRBJ1-1, with D maybe TRBD1 (5 bases). The CDR3 extends over 15 amino acids. V shed 0 bases and J shed 1 base, with 10 bases lying between them. The V gene's germline CDR1 is SGHRS and CDR2 YFSETQ. The CDR3 nucleotides read TGCGCCAGCAGCTTGGCCCCGACAGAGAACACTGAAGCTTTCTTT. Protein sequence: CASSLAPTENTEAFF.

CDR3 sequence reads: CASSPPQGFQETQYF. DNA of the CDR3: TGTGCCAGCTCACCACCACAGGGGTTCCAAGAGACCCAGTACTTC. The chain recombines TRBV18 with TRBJ2-5; 7 nucleotides match TRBD1. Per the germline V gene, CDR1 is KGHSH and CDR2 is LQKENI. This CDR3 has 15 amino acids. The V and J ends lost 0 bases and 1 base, in that order; junction bases with no gene match: 2.

This chain links TRBV27 with TRBJ1-3; D perhaps matches TRBD1 (6 bases). Trimming cost V 5 bases and J 4 bases, with 9 bases left between them. This CDR3 region has 13 residues. Germline CDR1 is MNHEY and CDR2 is SMNVEV (reference sequence). The CDR3 DNA reads as TGTGCCAGCAGTACAGGGTGGGGAAACACCATATATTTT. This encodes CASSTGWGNTIYF.

This sequence joins TRBV6-5 and TRBJ1-4, with a possible D match to TRBD1 (6 bases). Germline CDR1 MNHEY, CDR2 SVGAGI. The V end lost 6 bases, the J end lost 4 bases, and 12 bases lay between the germline ends. The length of the CDR3 is 14 residues. CDR3 in amino acids: CASRMDSDNEKLFF. DNA of the CDR3: TGTGCCAGCAGGATGGACAGTGATAATGAAAAACTGTTTTTT.

The rearrangement links TRBV7-2 to TRBJ1-1; the D gene is possibly TRBD1 (6 bases). CDR3 size: 14 residues. Trimming removed 1 base from V and 1 base from J, with 7 bases in between. Germline CDR1 reads SGHTA; CDR2 reads FQGNSA. CDR3 sequence reads: CASSLDRENTEAFF. CDR3 sequence (DNA): TGTGCCAGCAGCTTAGACAGGGAGAACACTGAAGCTTTCTTT.

This clone was counted once. The V and J genes are TRBV7-3 and TRBJ1-2; unclear D gene. The CDR3 length is 13 residues. The germline gives CDR1 SGHTA, CDR2 FQGTGA. V was shortened by 4 bases and J by 9 bases, with 15 bases between the two germline ends. The CDR3 spells CASSSRGGDSYTF. The CDR3 DNA sequence: TGTGCCAGCAGCTCTCGCGGCGGGGATAGCTACACCTTC. The entire variable domain, with the rest obtained from reference TRBV7-3 and TRBJ1-2, is as follows: GAGVSQTPSNKVTEKGKYVELRCDPISGHTALYWYRQSLGQGPEFLIYFQGTGAADDSGLPNDRFFAVRPEGSVSTLKIQRTERGDSAVYLCASSSRGGDSYTFGSGTRLTVV.

The chain combines TRBV27 with TRBJ2-7; D remains ambiguous. Per the germline V gene, CDR1 is MNHEY and CDR2 is SMNVEV (reference sequence). The V end was cut by 3 bases, the J end by 0 bases, with 6 bases between. This CDR3 contains 13 residues. The CDR3 loop reads CASSLSPSYEQYF. The CDR3 bases are TGTGCCAGCAGTTTGAGCCCCTCCTACGAGCAGTACTTC.

This clone showed up just once. The chain has TRBV18 and TRBJ2-1; 7 nucleotides agree with TRBD1. V was pared by 4 bases and J by 4 bases, with 4 bases of the junction left unmatched. This CDR3 spans 14 amino acids. Germline assignment: CDR1 KGHSH and CDR2 LQKENI. Written as DNA, the CDR3 is TGTGCCAGCTCACAAGACAGGGAGTACAATGAGCAGTTCTTC. Its translation: CASSQDREYNEQFF.

The chain carries TRBV7-2 and TRBJ1-6; 10 bases agree with TRBD1. There are 16 residues in the CDR3. The V and J ends lost 5 bases and 6 bases, in that order; junction bases with no gene match: 7. Germline V lookup: CDR1 SGHTA, CDR2 FQGNSA. The CDR3 sequence is CASSKSGTGANSPLHF. The DNA of the CDR3 is TGTGCCAGCAGCAAAAGCGGGACAGGGGCTAATTCACCCCTCCACTTT.

The chain recombines TRBV5-5 with TRBJ1-5; no definite D call. Trimming cost V 0 bases and J 7 bases, with 14 bases left between them. The CDR3 extends over 15 amino acids. Looked up from germline, CDR1 is SGHKS and CDR2 is YYEKEE (reference sequence). This CDR3 reads CASSLGDTVGQPQHF. CDR3 coding DNA: TGTGCCAGCAGCTTGGGCGACACCGTTGGGCAGCCCCAGCATTTT.

The chain couples TRBV6-1 to TRBJ2-3, with 9 bases that match TRBD1. The CDR3 is 13 amino acids. Germline CDR1 and CDR2: MNHNS and SASEGT. With V trimmed by 3 bases and J by 10 bases, 5 bases remained unmatched. CDR3 protein: CASSDQTGGSQYF. The CDR3 nucleotides are TGTGCCAGCAGTGACCAGACAGGGGGTTCGCAGTATTTT.

The CDR3 is CASTAFRNTEAFF. CDR3 nucleotides: TGTGCCAGCACCGCCTTTAGGAACACTGAAGCTTTCTTT. The chain recombines TRBV11-2 with TRBJ1-1; D unresolved. Trimming removed 7 bases from V and 1 base from J, with 10 bases in between. This CDR3 has 13 residues. Germline V lookup: CDR1 SGHAT, CDR2 FQNNGV.

J is TRBJ1-5 and V is TRBV7-6; D remains ambiguous. The CDR3 totals 13 residues. V dropped 3 bases and J dropped 7 bases, with 10 bases sitting between them. Germline-derived CDR1 and CDR2 are SGHVS and FNYEAQ. The CDR3 protein is CASSLEAGQPQHF. The CDR3 DNA reads TGTGCCAGCAGCTTGGAGGCTGGACAGCCCCAGCATTTT.

The chain recombines TRBV7-2 with TRBJ2-1, with D maybe TRBD2 (6 bases). Germline V CDR1 and CDR2: SGHTA, FQGNSA. Trimming removed 6 bases from V and 9 bases from J, with 21 bases in between. The CDR3 is 15 amino acids. In DNA, the CDR3 is TGTGCCAGCAGTTCCCCGAGGAGGGGAGATCTTGAGCAGTTCTTC. This gives the protein CASSSPRRGDLEQFF.

V and J are TRBV5-1 and TRBJ2-1, with 10 bases identical to TRBD2. V lost 2 bases to trimming and J lost 4 bases; unmatched junction nucleotides: 6. From germline, CDR1 is SGHRS and CDR2 YFSETQ. This CDR3 region has 16 residues. For the CDR3, the DNA is TGCGCCAGCAGCTTCTCTAGCGGGGGCGCGTACAATGAGCAGTTCTTC. It yields the protein CASSFSSGGAYNEQFF.

The chain couples TRBV2 to TRBJ2-7; TRBD1 matches at 10 bases. This CDR3 is built from 12 residues. From germline, CDR1 is SNHLY and CDR2 FYNNEI. This CDR3 is CATRQGAYEQYF. DNA of the CDR3: TGTGCTACAAGACAGGGGGCTTACGAGCAGTACTTC.

The table lists this clone with a count of one. The chain uses TRBV6-1 and TRBJ2-2; 12 bases map to TRBD2. V lost 4 bases, J lost 6 bases, and 6 bases stayed unmatched. The germline gives CDR1 MNHNS, CDR2 SASEGT. There are 16 residues in the CDR3. CDR3 residues: CASSVTSGSVAGELFF. CDR3 nucleotides: TGTGCCAGCAGTGTGACTAGCGGGAGCGTGGCCGGGGAGCTGTTTTTT.

This clone was observed once. In DNA form, the CDR3 reads TGTGCCAGCAGCTTGGGGGGGGGCGGTGGAAACACCATATATTTT. The encoded protein is CASSLGGGGGNTIYF. The genes are TRBV5-4 and TRBJ1-3; the D gene is possibly TRBD1 (6 bases). V gave up 0 bases and J gave up 3 bases, with 10 bases separating them. Germline V gene data show CDR1 as SGHNT and CDR2 as YYREEE (reference sequence). CDR3 length: 15 amino acids.

This clone was observed once. The chain is built from TRBV4-1 and TRBJ1-6; D perhaps matches TRBD1 (6 bases). The CDR3 totals 14 residues. Looked up from germline, CDR1 is MGHRA and CDR2 is YSYEKL. The V gene lost 4 bases and the J gene lost 7 bases, with 11 bases spanning the gap. The CDR3 DNA reads TGCGCCAGCAGCCTGGGACACGGAAATTCACCCCTCCACTTT. Translation gives CASSLGHGNSPLHF.

The chain uses TRBV5-1 and TRBJ1-6; a weak D match, TRBD1 (5 bases). This CDR3 comprises 16 residues. V shed 0 bases and J shed 6 bases, with 13 bases lying between them. Germline assignment: CDR1 SGHRS and CDR2 YFSETQ. The CDR3 DNA follows: TGCGCCAGCAGCTTGGTGGGGCAGGGAACTAATTCACCCCTCCACTTT. Its translation is CASSLVGQGTNSPLHF.